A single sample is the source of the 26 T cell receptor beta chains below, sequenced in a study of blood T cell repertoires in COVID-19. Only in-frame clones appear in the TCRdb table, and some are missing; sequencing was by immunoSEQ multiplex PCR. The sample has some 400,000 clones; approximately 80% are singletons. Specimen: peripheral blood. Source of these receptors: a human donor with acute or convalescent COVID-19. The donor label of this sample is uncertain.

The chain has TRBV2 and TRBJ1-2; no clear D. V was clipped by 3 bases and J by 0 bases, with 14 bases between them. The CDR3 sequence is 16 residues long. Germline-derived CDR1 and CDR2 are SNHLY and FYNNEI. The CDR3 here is CASSEAATLTNYGYTF. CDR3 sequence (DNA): TGTGCCAGCAGTGAGGCGGCGACCCTAACTAACTATGGCTACACCTTC.

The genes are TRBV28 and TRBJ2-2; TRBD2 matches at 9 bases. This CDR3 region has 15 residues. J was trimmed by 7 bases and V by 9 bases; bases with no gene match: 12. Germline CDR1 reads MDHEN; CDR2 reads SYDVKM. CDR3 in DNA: TGTGCCAGTACGCGGGGGGGCCTTAAGGACGGGGAGCTGTTTTTT. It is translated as CASTRGGLKDGELFF.

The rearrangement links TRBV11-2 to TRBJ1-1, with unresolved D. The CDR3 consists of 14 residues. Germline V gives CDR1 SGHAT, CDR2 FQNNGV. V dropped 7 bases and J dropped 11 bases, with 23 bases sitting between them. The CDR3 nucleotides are TGTGCCAGCAACCACCAAAGAACACTAGGATGGGCTTTCTTT. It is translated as CASNHQRTLGWAFF. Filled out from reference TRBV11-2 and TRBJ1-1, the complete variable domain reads EAGVAQSPRYKIIEKRQSVAFWCNPISGHATLYWYQQILGQGPKLLIQFQNNGVVDDSQLPKDRFSAERLKGVDSTLKIQPAKLEDSAVYLCASNHQRTLGWAFFGQGTRLTVV.

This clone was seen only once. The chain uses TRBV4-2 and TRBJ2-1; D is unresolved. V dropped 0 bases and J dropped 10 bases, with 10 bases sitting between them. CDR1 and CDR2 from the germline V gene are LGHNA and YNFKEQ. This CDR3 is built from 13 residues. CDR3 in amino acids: CASSQDPLSEQFF. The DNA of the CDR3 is TGTGCCAGCAGCCAAGACCCTCTGTCGGAGCAGTTCTTC.

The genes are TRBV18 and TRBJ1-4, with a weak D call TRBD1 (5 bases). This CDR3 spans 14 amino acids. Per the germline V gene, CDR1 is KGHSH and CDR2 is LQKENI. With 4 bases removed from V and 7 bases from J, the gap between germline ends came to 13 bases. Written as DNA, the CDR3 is TGTGCCAGCTCACTAAGGGGAGGCGGTGAAAAACTGTTTTTT. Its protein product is CASSLRGGGEKLFF.

The CDR3 here is CASSLVQINQPQHF. In DNA, the CDR3 is TGTGCCAGCAGCTTGGTTCAAATCAATCAGCCCCAGCATTTT. The chain combines TRBV5-8 with TRBJ1-5; no firm D call. This CDR3 region has 14 residues. Germline-derived CDR1 and CDR2 are SGHTS and YDEGEE. V shed 0 bases and J shed 3 bases, with 7 bases lying between them.

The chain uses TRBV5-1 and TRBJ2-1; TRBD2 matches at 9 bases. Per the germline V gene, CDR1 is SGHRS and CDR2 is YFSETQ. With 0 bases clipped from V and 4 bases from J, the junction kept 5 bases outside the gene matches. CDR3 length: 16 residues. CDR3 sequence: CASSLVVSGRYNEQFF. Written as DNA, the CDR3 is TGCGCCAGCAGCTTGGTTGTTAGCGGGAGATACAATGAGCAGTTCTTC.

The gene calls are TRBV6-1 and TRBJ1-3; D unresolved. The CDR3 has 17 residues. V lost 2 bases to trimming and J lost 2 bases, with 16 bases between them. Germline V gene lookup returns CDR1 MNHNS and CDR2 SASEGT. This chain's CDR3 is CASSELLTRKPGNTIYF. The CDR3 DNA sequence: TGTGCCAGCAGTGAACTATTAACCCGAAAACCTGGAAACACCATATATTTT.

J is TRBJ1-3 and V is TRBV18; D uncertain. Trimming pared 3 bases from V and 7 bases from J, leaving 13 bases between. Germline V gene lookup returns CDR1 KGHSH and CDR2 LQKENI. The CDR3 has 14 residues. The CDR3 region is CASSPWAGGNTIYF. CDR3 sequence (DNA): TGTGCCAGCTCACCGTGGGCTGGTGGGAACACCATATATTTT.

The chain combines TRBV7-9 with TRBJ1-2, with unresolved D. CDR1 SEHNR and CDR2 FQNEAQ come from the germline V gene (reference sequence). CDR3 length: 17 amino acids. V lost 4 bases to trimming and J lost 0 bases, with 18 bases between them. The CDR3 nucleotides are TGTGCCAGCAGCTCCTCGGCAGGTTCGACCCCTAACTATGGCTACACCTTC. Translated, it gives CASSSSAGSTPNYGYTF. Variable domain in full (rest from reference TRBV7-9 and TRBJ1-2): DTGVSQNPRHKITKRGQNVTFRCDPISEHNRLYWYRQTLGQGPEFLTYFQNEAQLEKSRLLSDRFSAERPKGSFSTLEIQRTEQGDSAMYLCASSSSAGSTPNYGYTFGSGTRLTVV.

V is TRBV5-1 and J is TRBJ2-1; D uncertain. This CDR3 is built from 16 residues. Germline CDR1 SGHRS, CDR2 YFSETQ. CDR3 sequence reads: CATSRSWRSIYNEQFF. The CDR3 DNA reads TGCGCAACCTCCCGATCTTGGAGAAGTATCTACAATGAGCAGTTCTTC.

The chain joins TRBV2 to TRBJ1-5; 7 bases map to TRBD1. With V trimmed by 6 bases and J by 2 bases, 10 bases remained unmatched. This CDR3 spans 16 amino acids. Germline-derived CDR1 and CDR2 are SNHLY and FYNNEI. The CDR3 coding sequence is TGTGCCAGCAGCTGGGACAGCCCGAACCGCAATCAGCCCCAGCATTTT. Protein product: CASSWDSPNRNQPQHF.

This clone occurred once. Written as DNA, the CDR3 is TGTGCCAGCAGTAAACATAGCAATCAGCCCCAGCATTTT. Its translation is CASSKHSNQPQHF. The J gene is TRBJ1-5, the V gene TRBV27; D gene unclear. Between the trimmed V and J ends, which lost 5 bases and 0 bases, there was a span of 5 bases. CDR1 is MNHEY and CDR2 is SMNVEV in the germline V gene (reference sequence). The length of the CDR3 is 13 residues.

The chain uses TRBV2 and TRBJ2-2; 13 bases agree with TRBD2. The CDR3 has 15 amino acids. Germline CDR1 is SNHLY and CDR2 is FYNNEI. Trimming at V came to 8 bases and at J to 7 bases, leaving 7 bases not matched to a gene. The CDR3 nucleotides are TGTGCCAGCCTCCGGGGGACTAGCGGGGTCGGGGAGCTGTTTTTT. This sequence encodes CASLRGTSGVGELFF.

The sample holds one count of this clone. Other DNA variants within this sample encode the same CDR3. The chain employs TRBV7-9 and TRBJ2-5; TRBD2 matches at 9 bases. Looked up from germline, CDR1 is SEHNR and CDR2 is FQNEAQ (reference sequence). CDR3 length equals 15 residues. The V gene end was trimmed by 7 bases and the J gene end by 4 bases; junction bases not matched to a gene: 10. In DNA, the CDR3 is TGTGCCAGCACCCCCGGACTAGCGACAGCAGAGACCCAGTACTTC. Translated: CASTPGLATAETQYF.

The CDR3 here is CSGTPNSGETQYF. The CDR3 region has the DNA TGCAGCGGTACGCCGAACTCGGGAGAGACCCAGTACTTC. The rearrangement joins TRBV29-1 to TRBJ2-5; D gene uncertain. The CDR3 sequence is 13 residues long. V lost 7 bases, J lost 4 bases, and 16 bases lay in between. The germline CDR1 and CDR2 sequences are SQVTM and ANQGSEA. The variable domain in full, completed from reference TRBV29-1 and TRBJ2-5, reads SAVISQKPSRDICQRGTSLTIQCQVDSQVTMMFWYRQQPGQSLTLIATANQGSEATYESGFVIDKFPISRPNLTFSTLTVSNMSPEDSSIYLCSGTPNSGETQYFGPGTRLLVL.

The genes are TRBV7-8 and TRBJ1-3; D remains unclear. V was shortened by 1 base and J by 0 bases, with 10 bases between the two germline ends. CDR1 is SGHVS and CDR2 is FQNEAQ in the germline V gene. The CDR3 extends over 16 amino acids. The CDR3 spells CASSLELPDSGNTIYF. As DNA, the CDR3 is TGTGCCAGCAGCTTAGAATTGCCAGACTCTGGAAACACCATATATTTT.

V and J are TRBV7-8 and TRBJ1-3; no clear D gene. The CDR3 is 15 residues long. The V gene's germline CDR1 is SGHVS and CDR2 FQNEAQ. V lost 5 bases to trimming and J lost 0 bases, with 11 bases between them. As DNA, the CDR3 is TGTGCCAGCAGCCCTATGCGGGTCTCTGGAAACACCATATATTTT. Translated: CASSPMRVSGNTIYF.

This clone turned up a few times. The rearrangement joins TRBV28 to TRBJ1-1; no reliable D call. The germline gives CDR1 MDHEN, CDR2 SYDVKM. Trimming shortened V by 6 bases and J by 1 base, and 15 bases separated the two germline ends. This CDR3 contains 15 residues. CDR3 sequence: CASRALAPANTEAFF. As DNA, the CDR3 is TGTGCCAGCAGGGCCCTAGCTCCAGCGAACACTGAAGCTTTCTTT. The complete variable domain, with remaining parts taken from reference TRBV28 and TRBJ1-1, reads DVKVTQSSRYLVKRTGEKVFLECVQDMDHENMFWYRQDPGLGLRLIYFSYDVKMKEKGDIPEGYSVSREKKERFSLILESASTNQTSMYLCASRALAPANTEAFFGQGTRLTVV.

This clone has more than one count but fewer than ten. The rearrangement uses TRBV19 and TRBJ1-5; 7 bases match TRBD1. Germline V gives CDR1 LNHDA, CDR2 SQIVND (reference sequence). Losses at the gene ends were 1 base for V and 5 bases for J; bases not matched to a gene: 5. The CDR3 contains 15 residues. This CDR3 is CASSIGGGLHQPQHF. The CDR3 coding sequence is TGTGCCAGTAGTATAGGAGGGGGCCTGCATCAGCCCCAGCATTTT.

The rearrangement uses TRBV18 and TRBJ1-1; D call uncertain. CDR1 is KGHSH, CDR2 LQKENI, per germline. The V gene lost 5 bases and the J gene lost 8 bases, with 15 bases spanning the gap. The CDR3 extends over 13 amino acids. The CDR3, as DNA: TGTGCCAGCTCAGCCGGAGCCACTAGGGAAGCTTTCTTT. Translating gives CASSAGATREAFF. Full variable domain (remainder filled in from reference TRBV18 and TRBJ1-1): NAGVMQNPRHLVRRRGQEARLRCSPMKGHSHVYWYRQLPEEGLKFMVYLQKENIIDESGMPKERFSAEFPKEGPSILRIQQVVRGDSAAYFCASSAGATREAFFGQGTRLTVV.

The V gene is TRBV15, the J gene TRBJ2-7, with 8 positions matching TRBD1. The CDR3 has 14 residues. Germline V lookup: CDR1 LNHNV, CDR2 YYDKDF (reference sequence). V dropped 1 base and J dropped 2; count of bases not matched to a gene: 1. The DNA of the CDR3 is TGTGCCACCAGCAGAGCCAGGGGGCCCTACGAGCAGTACTTC. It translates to CATSRARGPYEQYF.

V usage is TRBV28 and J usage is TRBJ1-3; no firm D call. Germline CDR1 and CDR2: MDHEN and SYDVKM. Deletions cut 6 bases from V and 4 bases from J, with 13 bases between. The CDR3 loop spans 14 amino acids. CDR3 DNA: TGTGCCAGCAGGGTGGAGCTAACGGGAAACACCATATATTTT. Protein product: CASRVELTGNTIYF.

The CDR3: CSAGQGEAFF. The CDR3 coding sequence is TGCAGCGCCGGACAGGGAGAAGCTTTCTTT. The rearrangement links TRBV29-1 to TRBJ1-1; 8 bases fit TRBD1. J lost 8 bases, V lost 7 bases, and 3 bases had no gene match. Germline values: CDR1 SQVTM, CDR2 ANQGSEA. This CDR3 comprises 10 residues.

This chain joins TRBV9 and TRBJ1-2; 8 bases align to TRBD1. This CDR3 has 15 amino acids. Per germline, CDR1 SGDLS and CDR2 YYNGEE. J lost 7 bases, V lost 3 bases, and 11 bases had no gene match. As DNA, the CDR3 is TGTGCCAGCAGCGGCACGACAGGGGCGCTCGGTGGCTACACCTTC. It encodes CASSGTTGALGGYTF.

The CDR3 nucleotides read TGTGCCACCAGGACAGGGGGCGGTGAAAAACTGTTTTTT. As protein: CATRTGGGEKLFF. The chain combines TRBV19 with TRBJ1-4; 11 nucleotides agree with TRBD1. This CDR3 contains 13 residues. Trimming cost V 10 bases and J 7 bases; bases outside gene matches: 5. CDR1 and CDR2 from the germline V gene are LNHDA and SQIVND (reference sequence).